This entry describes one T cell receptor beta chain. Germline-derived CDR1 and CDR2 are SGHRS and YFSETQ. The CDR3 length is 14 residues. Trimming removed 0 bases from V and 5 bases from J, with 10 bases in between. The data derive from a study of human thymus T cells. Sequencing used immunoSEQ multiplex PCR; TCRdb keeps in-frame clones, though not all of them. The table includes tens of thousands of clones, 94% detected once. The genes are TRBV5-1 and TRBJ2-3, with D possibly being TRBD1 (7 bases). The TCR was taken from a boy under two years old with a congenital heart defect but otherwise immunologically healthy. The specimen sequenced was blood. The CDR3 DNA sequence: TGCGCCAGCAGCTTGGGACAGGGAGGAGATACGCAGTATTTT. Translated: CASSLGQGGDTQYF.